The rows below give T cell receptor beta chains drawn from one sample of a study of blood T cells in healthy people across ages. Via MiXCR, TCRdb re-called the 5' RACE reads, giving one row per CDR3 protein. Seen here are hundreds of thousands of distinct CDR3 sequences, roughly 21% observed once, and the top ten hold more than 3%. Sequenced: blood. The receptors were sampled from a man aged 65 to 85 in good health. Each CDR3 is given with its conserved first and last residue. A D gene is named only where the DNA matches it firmly. Not every row has a clone size; where given, it reads once, few, many or a size class.

D: .
V: TRBV4-1
size: .
J: TRBJ2-1
DNA: TGCGCCAGCAGCCAAGAGACGGTAGGGGCCTACAATGAGCAGTTCTTC
CDR3: CASSQETVGAYNEQFF

D: .
V: TRBV5-5
size: few
J: TRBJ2-5
DNA: TGTGCCAGCAGCCTGGGACATTCGGGGGAAGAGACCCAGTACTTC
CDR3: CASSLGHSGEETQYF

D: TRBD2
V: TRBV5-6
size: .
J: TRBJ2-1
DNA: TGTGCCAGCAGCAGCGGGACTTATGAGCAGTTCTTC
CDR3: CASSSGTYEQFF

D: .
V: TRBV27
size: .
J: TRBJ2-7
DNA: TGTGCCAGCACCGCAGGTCGGTCCTACGAGCAGTACTTC
CDR3: CASTAGRSYEQYF

D: TRBD1
V: TRBV19
size: .
J: TRBJ2-7
DNA: TGTGCCAGTAGTAAAGCGCCAGGGGGCCCCTACGAGCAGTACTTC
CDR3: CASSKAPGGPYEQYF

D: .
V: TRBV6-5
size: few
J: TRBJ1-1
DNA: TGTGCCAGCAGCATCAGAGGACGAGCTTTCTTT
CDR3: CASSIRGRAFF

D: TRBD1
V: TRBV28
size: few
J: TRBJ2-5
DNA: TGTGCCAGCACTTACCTCGGACAGGGTGAAGAGACCCAGTACTTC
CDR3: CASTYLGQGEETQYF

D: TRBD2
V: TRBV5-1
size: .
J: TRBJ2-5
DNA: TGCGCCAGCAGCTTGGAGGGGACTAGCAGACAAGAGACCCAGTACTTC
CDR3: CASSLEGTSRQETQYF

D: .
V: TRBV20-1
size: .
J: TRBJ2-2
DNA: TGCAGTGCTAGAGAATTTCCGGGTCCCGGGGAGCTGTTTTTT
CDR3: CSAREFPGPGELFF

D: .
V: TRBV18
size: .
J: TRBJ2-1
DNA: TGTGCCAGCTCCGGACGCGTTGACAATGAGCAGTTCTTC
CDR3: CASSGRVDNEQFF

D: .
V: TRBV20-1
size: .
J: TRBJ2-5
DNA: TGCAGTGTTAGAGCCGGGGGAGGACAAGAGACCCAGTACTTC
CDR3: CSVRAGGGQETQYF

D: .
V: TRBV28
size: .
J: TRBJ1-2
DNA: TGTGCCACACTGACCGAGTCTAACTATGGCTACACCTTC
CDR3: CATLTESNYGYTF

D: .
V: TRBV3-1
size: few
J: TRBJ2-5
DNA: TGTGCCAGCAGCCCAAGGAGGGACTCGAGAGAGACCCAGTACTTC
CDR3: CASSPRRDSRETQYF

D: .
V: TRBV4-3
size: .
J: TRBJ2-1
DNA: TGCGCCAGCAGCCAAGATGACGCGACCAGGGGCGTTCATGAGCAGTTCTTC
CDR3: CASSQDDATRGVHEQFF

D: TRBD1
V: TRBV4-2
size: .
J: TRBJ2-2
DNA: TGTGCCAGCAGCCAAGAAGACAGGGCGAACACCGGGGAGCTGTTTTTT
CDR3: CASSQEDRANTGELFF

D: TRBD2
V: TRBV6-6
size: once
J: TRBJ2-7
DNA: TGTGCCAGCAGTCCTAGCGGGGGGGCGGACGAGCAGTACTTC
CDR3: CASSPSGGADEQYF

D: .
V: TRBV11-2
size: .
J: TRBJ1-5
DNA: TGTGCCAGCAGCTTAGAGGGAGACAGCCACAATCAGCCCCAGCATTTT
CDR3: CASSLEGDSHNQPQHF

D: .
V: TRBV19
size: .
J: TRBJ2-7
DNA: TGTGCCAGTAGTACCACTAAGACCTCCTACGAGCAGTACTTC
CDR3: CASSTTKTSYEQYF

D: .
V: TRBV18
size: few
J: TRBJ1-4
DNA: TGTGCCAGCTCACCAACGAGGGCAACTAATGAAAAACTGTTTTTT
CDR3: CASSPTRATNEKLFF

D: .
V: TRBV9
size: .
J: TRBJ2-7
DNA: TGTGCCAGCAGCGTAGGTAGCGTCACCTACGAGCAGTACTTC
CDR3: CASSVGSVTYEQYF

D: TRBD1
V: TRBV6-1
size: .
J: TRBJ2-5
DNA: TGTGCCAGCAGGGGGACAGGGAACCACGAGACCCAGTACTTC
CDR3: CASRGTGNHETQYF

D: .
V: TRBV4-1
size: few
J: TRBJ2-1
DNA: TGCGCCAGTAGCCAGGGGCTTCTAGCGCCTCGGAACAATGAGCAGTTCTTC
CDR3: CASSQGLLAPRNNEQFF

D: TRBD1
V: TRBV6-2/TRBV6-3
size: .
J: TRBJ1-6
DNA: TGTGCCAGCAGTTACTCCGACAAAGGGGGCGCGAGGAATTCACCCCTCCACTTT
CDR3: CASSYSDKGGARNSPLHF

D: TRBD1
V: TRBV7-8
size: many
J: TRBJ2-3
DNA: TGTGCCAGCAGCTTAGGGGGGACAGGCACAGATACGCAGTATTTT
CDR3: CASSLGGTGTDTQYF

D: .
V: TRBV5-1
size: .
J: TRBJ2-2
DNA: TGCGCCAGCAGCTGGTCCCCGAGACAGGTTAACACCGGGGAGCTGTTTTTT
CDR3: CASSWSPRQVNTGELFF

D: .
V: TRBV10-2
size: few
J: TRBJ2-7
DNA: TGCGCCAGCAGTGAGGGGGCTACCTACGAGCAGTACTTC
CDR3: CASSEGATYEQYF

D: .
V: TRBV29-1
size: few
J: TRBJ2-7
DNA: TGCAGCGTTGAATTTCGGCAGGGGAGCTACGAGCAGTACTTC
CDR3: CSVEFRQGSYEQYF

D: .
V: TRBV3-1
size: few
J: TRBJ2-3
DNA: TGTGCCAGCAGCCAAGTGCGCGGGAGCACAGATACGCAGTATTTT
CDR3: CASSQVRGSTDTQYF

D: TRBD2
V: TRBV20-1
size: .
J: TRBJ2-5
DNA: TGCAGTGCCTTGGATGCGGGGGGGGCGGAGACCCAGTACTTC
CDR3: CSALDAGGAETQYF

D: .
V: TRBV11-2
size: many
J: TRBJ2-5
DNA: TGTGCCAGCAATTCAGGGCGGGGTCAAGAGACCCAGTACTTC
CDR3: CASNSGRGQETQYF

D: TRBD1
V: TRBV20-1
size: many
J: TRBJ2-5
DNA: TGCAGTGCGGAACGACAGGGATGGGATGAGACCCAGTACTTC
CDR3: CSAERQGWDETQYF

D: .
V: TRBV5-1
size: few
J: TRBJ2-3
DNA: TGCGCCAGCAGCTTGGACGCTAGCGGCACAGATACGCAGTATTTT
CDR3: CASSLDASGTDTQYF

D: TRBD2
V: TRBV9
size: few
J: TRBJ2-7
DNA: TGTGCCAGCAGCACGGGACTATACCCGGGGGAGCAGTACTTC
CDR3: CASSTGLYPGEQYF

D: TRBD1
V: TRBV7-9
size: many
J: TRBJ1-5
DNA: TGTGCCAGCAGCTTATCACAGGGGCCAAATCAGCCCCAGCATTTT
CDR3: CASSLSQGPNQPQHF

D: TRBD2
V: TRBV20-1
size: .
J: TRBJ2-5
DNA: TGCAGTGCCCCAAACCCGCTAGCGGGAAGAGGAGAGACCCAGTACTTC
CDR3: CSAPNPLAGRGETQYF

D: .
V: TRBV29-1
size: .
J: TRBJ2-3
DNA: TGCAGCGTTGATCACGCCACAGATACGCAGTATTTT
CDR3: CSVDHATDTQYF